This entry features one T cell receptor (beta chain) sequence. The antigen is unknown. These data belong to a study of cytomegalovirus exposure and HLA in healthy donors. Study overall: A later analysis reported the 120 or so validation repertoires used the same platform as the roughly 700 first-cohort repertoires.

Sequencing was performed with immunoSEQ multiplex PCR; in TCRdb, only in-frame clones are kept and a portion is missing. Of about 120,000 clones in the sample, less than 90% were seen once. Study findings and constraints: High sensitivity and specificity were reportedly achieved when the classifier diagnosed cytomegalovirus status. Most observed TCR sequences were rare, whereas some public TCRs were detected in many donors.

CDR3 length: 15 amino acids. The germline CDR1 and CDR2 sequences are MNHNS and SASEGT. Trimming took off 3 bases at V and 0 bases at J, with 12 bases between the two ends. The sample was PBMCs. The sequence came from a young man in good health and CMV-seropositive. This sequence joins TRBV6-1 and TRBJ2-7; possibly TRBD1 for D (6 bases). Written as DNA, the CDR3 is TGTGCCAGCAGTGAGTCTGGGGACAACTCCTACGAGCAGTACTTC. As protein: CASSESGDNSYEQYF.